Each of the 9 T cell receptor beta chains below was sequenced from the same sample in a study of circulating and synovial CD4+ cells in juvenile arthritis. Profiled with immunoSEQ multiplex PCR; TCRdb holds only in-frame clones, not every one. The sample holds tens of thousands of clones; 90% to 95% are singletons and the top ten take about 0.68%. Specimen: CD4+ T cells from blood. Source of these receptors: a human donor with juvenile idiopathic arthritis.

The chain has TRBV2 and TRBJ1-1; D is undetermined. The CDR3 is 14 amino acids. Germline-derived CDR1 and CDR2 are SNHLY and FYNNEI. V was cut by 7 bases and J by 1 base, with 13 bases left in between. The CDR3 loop is CASMKENTNTEAFF. The CDR3 DNA is TGTGCCAGCATGAAGGAGAACACGAACACTGAAGCTTTCTTT.

V and J are TRBV5-1 and TRBJ2-7; 11 bases are a match to TRBD2. With V trimmed by 4 bases and J by 3 bases, 9 bases remained unmatched. The germline V gene has CDR1 SGHRS and CDR2 YFSETQ. The CDR3 has 16 residues. As DNA, the CDR3 is TGCGCCAGCAGCGAACTAGCGGGAGCCGGGGGCTACGAGCAGTACTTC. Amino acids: CASSELAGAGGYEQYF.

The genes are TRBV6-6 and TRBJ2-1, with a possible D match to TRBD2 (5 bases). Germline CDR1 and CDR2: MNHNY and SVGAGI (reference sequence). The CDR3 length is 16 residues. The germline V and J ends were trimmed by 6 bases and 0 bases, with 15 bases remaining between them. Here the CDR3 reads CASSRAAVSSYNEQFF. CDR3 DNA: TGTGCCAGCAGCCGAGCGGCGGTTAGCTCCTACAATGAGCAGTTCTTC.

The chain has TRBV27 and TRBJ1-5, with 7 positions matching TRBD1. V trimming: 5 bases; J trimming: 5 bases; junction bases outside the gene matches: 3. The CDR3 spans 13 residues. From germline, CDR1 is MNHEY and CDR2 SMNVEV (reference sequence). CDR3 residues: CASSHRGDQPQHF. The CDR3 region has the DNA TGTGCCAGCAGTCACAGGGGAGATCAGCCCCAGCATTTT.

The chain joins TRBV7-2 to TRBJ1-1; D call uncertain. The CDR3 is 13 amino acids. Trimming took off 2 bases at V and 0 bases at J, with 4 bases between the two ends. The germline gives CDR1 SGHTA, CDR2 FQGNSA. The CDR3 protein is CASSLTMNTEAFF. CDR3 DNA sequence: TGTGCCAGCAGCTTAACTATGAACACTGAAGCTTTCTTT.

V and J are TRBV2 and TRBJ1-6, with D possibly TRBD1 on 5 matching bases. From germline, CDR1 is SNHLY and CDR2 FYNNEI. V lost 2 bases, J lost 10 bases, and 9 bases lay in between. The CDR3 is 13 residues long. In nucleotides, the CDR3 is TGTGCCAGCAGTGAACATCAGGGCTCACCCCTCCACTTT. Encoded protein: CASSEHQGSPLHF. Based on the CDR3 plus reference TRBV2 and TRBJ1-6, the full variable domain is EPEVTQTPSHQVTQMGQEVILRCVPISNHLYFYWYRQILGQKVEFLVSFYNNEISEKSEIFDDQFSVERPDGSNFTLKIRSTKLEDSAMYFCASSEHQGSPLHFGNGTRLTVT.

The chain couples TRBV18 to TRBJ1-5; D perhaps matches TRBD1 (6 bases). The CDR3 has 16 amino acids. CDR1 is KGHSH and CDR2 is LQKENI in the germline V gene. The V gene lost 0 bases and the J gene lost 6 bases, with 15 bases spanning the gap. The CDR3 DNA reads TGTGCCAGCTCACCACCCAGGGGATCATTAGTTCAGCCCCAGCATTTT. Protein sequence: CASSPPRGSLVQPQHF. Complete variable domain (other parts from reference TRBV18 and TRBJ1-5): NAGVMQNPRHLVRRRGQEARLRCSPMKGHSHVYWYRQLPEEGLKFMVYLQKENIIDESGMPKERFSAEFPKEGPSILRIQQVVRGDSAAYFCASSPPRGSLVQPQHFGDGTRLSIL.

This clone has just one count. Other DNA sequences in this sample translate to the same CDR3. The rearrangement links TRBV4-1 to TRBJ1-6; 7 positions match TRBD1. J gave up 5 bases and V 3 bases, and 13 bases lay outside the gene matches. Germline CDR1 MGHRA, CDR2 YSYEKL. There are 18 residues in the CDR3. For the CDR3, the DNA is TGCGCCAGCAGCCATCTATCAAACCGGGACAGAGATAATTCACCCCTCCACTTT. Translating it yields CASSHLSNRDRDNSPLHF.

A single count supports this clone. J is TRBJ1-2 and V is TRBV15, with D possibly matching TRBD1 (6 bases). Trimming pared 2 bases from V and 3 bases from J, leaving 16 bases between. The length of the CDR3 is 16 residues. CDR1 and CDR2 from the germline V gene are LNHNV and YYDKDF (reference sequence). CDR3 sequence (DNA): TGTGCCACCAGCAGATCCCGGGGGGCGCCGGACTATGGCTACACCTTC. The encoded protein is CATSRSRGAPDYGYTF.